What follows describes a single T cell receptor (beta chain). Its target is unknown. From germline, CDR1 is SSHAT and CDR2 FNYEAQ (reference sequence). The CDR3 length is 15 residues. J lost 1 base, V lost 1 base, and 3 bases had no gene match. Use of 60 Vbeta and 13 Jbeta primers characterized the PCR. Repertoires were generated with immunoSEQ multiplex PCR, while TCRdb's copy carries only in-frame clones and drops some. Of more than 95,000 clones in the sample, around 68% were seen once. This sample was taken from a study of cytomegalovirus exposure and HLA in healthy donors. Study results and caveats: The study reported that TCR beta sequences accurately predicted HLA-A and HLA-B alleles in most subjects.

The chain employs TRBV7-7 and TRBJ2-5; 7 bases align to TRBD2. This clonotype was obtained from a man aged 35 to 55 in good health and CMV-seropositive. Material for sequencing was PBMCs. The CDR3 bases are TGTGCCAGCAGCTTAGGGGGGACTACCCAAGAGACCCAGTACTTC. This encodes CASSLGGTTQETQYF.